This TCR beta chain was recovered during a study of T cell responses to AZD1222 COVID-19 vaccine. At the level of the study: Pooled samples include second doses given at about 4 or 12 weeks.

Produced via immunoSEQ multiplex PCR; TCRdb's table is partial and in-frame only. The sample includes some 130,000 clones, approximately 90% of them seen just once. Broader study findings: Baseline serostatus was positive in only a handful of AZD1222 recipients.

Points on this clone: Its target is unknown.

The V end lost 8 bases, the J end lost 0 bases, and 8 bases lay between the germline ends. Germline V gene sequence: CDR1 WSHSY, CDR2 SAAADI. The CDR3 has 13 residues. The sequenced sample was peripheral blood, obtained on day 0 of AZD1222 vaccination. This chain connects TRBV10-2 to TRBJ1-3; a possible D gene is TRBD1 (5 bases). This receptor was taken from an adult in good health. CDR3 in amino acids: CASGAPSGNTIYF. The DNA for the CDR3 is TGCGCCAGCGGGGCCCCCTCTGGAAACACCATATATTTT.